The sample holds a few counts of the clone carrying this TCR beta chain. This CDR3 region has 13 residues. V was cut by 5 bases and J by 5 bases, with 13 bases left in between. The germline gives CDR1 SGHRS, CDR2 YFSETQ. The data were obtained in a study of blood T cell repertoires in COVID-19. Study details: Acute-phase and convalescent COVID-19 samples originated in the United States, Italy and Spain. T cells, B-cell-depleted T cells, or PBMCs provided the cDNA or gDNA that served as material.

Original analysis: Amplified reference gene primers provided the basis for estimating nucleated cell counts. Here immunoSEQ multiplex PCR was the method, and the copy in TCRdb shows in-frame clones only, minus some. Clone size and V and J calls were adopted from that table, with D and trimming inferred from the DNA. This sample carries tens of thousands of clones, 87% of them seen once, and the ten largest clones take around 2.9%. V and J are TRBV5-1 and TRBJ1-1; D is perhaps TRBD1 (5 bases). Input material: peripheral blood. The clonotype was recovered from a woman aged 45-65 years with active or convalescent COVID-19. For the CDR3, the DNA is TGCGCCAGCAGGGAAACAGGTGCTACTGAAGCTTTCTTT. Its translation is CASRETGATEAFF.